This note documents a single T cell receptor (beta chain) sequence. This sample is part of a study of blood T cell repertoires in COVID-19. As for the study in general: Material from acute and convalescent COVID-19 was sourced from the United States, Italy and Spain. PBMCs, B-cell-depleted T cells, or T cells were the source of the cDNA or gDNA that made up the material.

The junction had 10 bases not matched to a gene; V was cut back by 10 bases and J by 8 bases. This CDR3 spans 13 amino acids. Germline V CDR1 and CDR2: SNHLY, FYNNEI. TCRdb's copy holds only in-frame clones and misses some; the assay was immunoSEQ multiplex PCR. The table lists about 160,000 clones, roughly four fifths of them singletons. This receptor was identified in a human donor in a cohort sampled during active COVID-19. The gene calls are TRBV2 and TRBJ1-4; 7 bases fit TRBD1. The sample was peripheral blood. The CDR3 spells CATARDSGEKLFF. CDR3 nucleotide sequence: TGTGCCACCGCTCGGGACAGTGGAGAAAAACTGTTTTTT.